This T cell receptor (beta chain) was observed in a study of molecular identifiers for immune sequencing clone quantification. This CDR3 spans 19 amino acids. Trimming at V came to 6 bases and at J to 3 bases, leaving 20 bases not matched to a gene. Germline V gene sequence: CDR1 MNHNS, CDR2 SASEGT. MiXCR was run by TCRdb on the PCR reads, yielding one entry per CDR3 protein. The sample has under 650,000 distinct CDR3 sequences; about 20% are singletons. The sequence came from a human donor in good health. Some libraries in this study had Jurkat cell RNA spiked in. The V gene is TRBV6-1, the J gene TRBJ1-1, with 9 bases identical to TRBD1. Input material: naive CD8+ T cells from blood, with Jurkat cell RNA spiked in. Noted subset: FACS-sorted CD8+CD4-CCR7+CD45RA+ naive T cells. The DNA of the CDR3 is TGTGCCAGCAGCCCTCCCTCGTACACAGGGGGCCTTTCGGACACTGAAGCTTTCTTT. As protein: CASSPPSYTGGLSDTEAFF.